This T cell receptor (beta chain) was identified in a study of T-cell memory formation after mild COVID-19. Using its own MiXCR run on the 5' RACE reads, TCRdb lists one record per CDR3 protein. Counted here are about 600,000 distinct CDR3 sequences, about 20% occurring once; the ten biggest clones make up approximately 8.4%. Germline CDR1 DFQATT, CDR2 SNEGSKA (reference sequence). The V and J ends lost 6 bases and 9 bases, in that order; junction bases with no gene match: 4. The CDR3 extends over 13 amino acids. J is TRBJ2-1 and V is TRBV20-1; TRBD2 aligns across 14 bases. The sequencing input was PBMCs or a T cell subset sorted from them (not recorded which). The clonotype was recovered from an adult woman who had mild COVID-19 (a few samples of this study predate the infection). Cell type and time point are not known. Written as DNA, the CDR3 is TGCAGTGCCGGGACTAGCGGGAGTGGTGAGCAGTTCTTC. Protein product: CSAGTSGSGEQFF.